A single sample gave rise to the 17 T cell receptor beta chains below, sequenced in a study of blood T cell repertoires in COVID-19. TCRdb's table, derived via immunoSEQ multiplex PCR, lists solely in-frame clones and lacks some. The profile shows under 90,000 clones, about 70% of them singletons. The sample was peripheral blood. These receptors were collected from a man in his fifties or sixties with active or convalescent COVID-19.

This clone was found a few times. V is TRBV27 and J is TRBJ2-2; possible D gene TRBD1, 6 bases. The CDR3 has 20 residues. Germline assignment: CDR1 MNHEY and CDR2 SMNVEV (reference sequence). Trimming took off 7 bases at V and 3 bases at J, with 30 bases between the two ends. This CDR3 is CASTDGASGAQQLDTGELFF. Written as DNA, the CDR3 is TGTGCCAGCACCGACGGGGCGTCAGGGGCCCAACAGCTCGACACCGGGGAGCTGTTTTTT.

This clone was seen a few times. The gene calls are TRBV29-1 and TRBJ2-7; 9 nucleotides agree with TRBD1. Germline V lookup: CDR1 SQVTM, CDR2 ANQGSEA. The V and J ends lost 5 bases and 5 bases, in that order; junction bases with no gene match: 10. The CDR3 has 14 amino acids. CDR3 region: CSVTPGTGINEQYF. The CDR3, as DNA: TGCAGCGTTACGCCTGGGACAGGGATCAACGAGCAGTACTTC.

CDR3: CASSLRGPTRTDTQYF. The CDR3, as DNA: TGTGCCAGCAGCCTTAGGGGGCCGACCCGCACAGATACGCAGTATTTT. This sequence joins TRBV7-8 and TRBJ2-3; 7 bases agree with TRBD1. J gave up 1 base and V 5 bases, and 9 bases lay outside the gene matches. From germline, CDR1 is SGHVS and CDR2 FQNEAQ. The CDR3 consists of 16 residues.

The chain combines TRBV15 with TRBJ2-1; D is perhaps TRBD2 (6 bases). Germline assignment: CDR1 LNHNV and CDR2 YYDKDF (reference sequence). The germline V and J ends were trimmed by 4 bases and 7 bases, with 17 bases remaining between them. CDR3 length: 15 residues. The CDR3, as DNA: TGTGCCACCAGCAACAAGCGGGCCTTTGGAAATGAGCAGTTCTTC. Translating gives CATSNKRAFGNEQFF.

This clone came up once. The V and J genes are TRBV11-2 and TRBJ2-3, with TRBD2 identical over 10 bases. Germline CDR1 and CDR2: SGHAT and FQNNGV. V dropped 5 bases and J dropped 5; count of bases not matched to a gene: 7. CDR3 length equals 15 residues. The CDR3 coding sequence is TGTGCCAGCAGCAGAGCGGGGGGGTTAAAAGATACGCAGTATTTT. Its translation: CASSRAGGLKDTQYF.

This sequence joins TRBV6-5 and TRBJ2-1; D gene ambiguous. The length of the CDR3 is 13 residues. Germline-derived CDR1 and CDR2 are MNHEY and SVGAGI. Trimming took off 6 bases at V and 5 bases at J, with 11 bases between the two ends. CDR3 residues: CASRGPNHNEQFF. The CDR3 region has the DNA TGTGCCAGCAGGGGCCCTAACCACAATGAGCAGTTCTTC.

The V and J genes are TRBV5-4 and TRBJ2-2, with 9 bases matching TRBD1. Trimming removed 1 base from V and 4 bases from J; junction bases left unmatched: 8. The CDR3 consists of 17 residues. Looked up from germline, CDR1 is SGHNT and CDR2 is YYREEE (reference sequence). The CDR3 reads CASSLRLGTGRTGELFF. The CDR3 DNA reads TGTGCCAGCAGCTTGCGATTAGGGACAGGGCGCACCGGGGAGCTGTTTTTT.

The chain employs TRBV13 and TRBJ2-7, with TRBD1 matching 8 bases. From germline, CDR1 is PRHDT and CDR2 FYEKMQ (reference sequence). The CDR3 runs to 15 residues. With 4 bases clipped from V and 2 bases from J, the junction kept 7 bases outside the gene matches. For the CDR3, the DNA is TGTGCCAGCAGCTCGGGACAGGTTCGCACCTACGAGCAGTACTTC. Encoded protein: CASSSGQVRTYEQYF.

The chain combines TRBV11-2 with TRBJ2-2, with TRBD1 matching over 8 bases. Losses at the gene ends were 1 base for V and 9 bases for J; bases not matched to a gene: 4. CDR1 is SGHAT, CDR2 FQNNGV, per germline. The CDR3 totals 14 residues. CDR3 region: CASSLARGRRELFF. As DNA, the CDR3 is TGTGCCAGCAGCTTAGCCAGGGGGCGCCGGGAGCTGTTTTTT.

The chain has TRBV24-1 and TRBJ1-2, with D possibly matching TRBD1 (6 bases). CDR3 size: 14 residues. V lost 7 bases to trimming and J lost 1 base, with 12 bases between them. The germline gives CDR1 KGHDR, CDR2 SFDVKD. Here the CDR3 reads CATSPQGVNYGYTF. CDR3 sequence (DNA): TGTGCCACCAGCCCACAGGGAGTTAACTATGGCTACACCTTC.

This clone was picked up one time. The CDR3 spells CASSESQETQYF. The CDR3 DNA sequence: TGCGCCAGCAGCGAGTCACAAGAGACCCAGTACTTC. The V and J genes are TRBV5-1 and TRBJ2-5; D is unresolved. This CDR3 is 12 amino acids long. Germline lookup yields CDR1 SGHRS and CDR2 YFSETQ. Trimming took 4 bases from V and 2 from J, leaving 6 bases between them.

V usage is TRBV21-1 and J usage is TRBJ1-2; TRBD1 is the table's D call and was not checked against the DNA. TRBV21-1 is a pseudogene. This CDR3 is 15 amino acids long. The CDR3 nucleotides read TGTGCCAGCAGCAAATTAGACAGGGGGGCCTATGGCTACACCTTC. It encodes CASSKLDRGAYGYTF.

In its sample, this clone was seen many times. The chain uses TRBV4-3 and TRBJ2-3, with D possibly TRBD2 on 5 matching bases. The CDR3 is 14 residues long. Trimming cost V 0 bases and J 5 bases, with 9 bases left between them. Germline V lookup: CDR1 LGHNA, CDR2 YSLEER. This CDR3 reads CASSQDRRGDTQYF. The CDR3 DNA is TGCGCCAGCAGCCAAGATCGACGGGGAGATACGCAGTATTTT.

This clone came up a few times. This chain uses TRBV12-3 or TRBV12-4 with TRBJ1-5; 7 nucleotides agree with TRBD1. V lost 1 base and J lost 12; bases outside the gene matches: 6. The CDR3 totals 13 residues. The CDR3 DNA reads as TGTGCCAGCAGTTTAGTAGGGGACAGTTACCAGCATTTT. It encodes CASSLVGDSYQHF.

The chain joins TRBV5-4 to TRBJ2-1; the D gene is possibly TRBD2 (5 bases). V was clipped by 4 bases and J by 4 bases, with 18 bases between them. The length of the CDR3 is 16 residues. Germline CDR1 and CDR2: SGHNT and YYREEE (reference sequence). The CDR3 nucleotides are TGTGCCAGCAGCACCACGGGGTCTCTTTGGTACAATGAGCAGTTCTTC. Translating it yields CASSTTGSLWYNEQFF.

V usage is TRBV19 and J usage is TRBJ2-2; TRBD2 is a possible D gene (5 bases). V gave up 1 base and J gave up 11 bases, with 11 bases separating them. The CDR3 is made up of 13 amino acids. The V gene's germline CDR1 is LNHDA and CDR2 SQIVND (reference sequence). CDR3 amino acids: CASSIGGIGELFF. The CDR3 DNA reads TGTGCCAGTAGTATAGGAGGGATTGGAGAGCTGTTTTTT.

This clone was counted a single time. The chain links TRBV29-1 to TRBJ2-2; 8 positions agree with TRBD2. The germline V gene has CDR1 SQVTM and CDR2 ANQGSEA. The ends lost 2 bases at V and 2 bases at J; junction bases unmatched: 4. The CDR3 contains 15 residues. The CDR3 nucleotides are TGCAGCGTTGAACGTAGCGGGGCAAACACCGGGGAGCTGTTTTTT. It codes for CSVERSGANTGELFF.